Below are 11 T cell receptor beta chains sequenced from a single sample in a study of blood T cell repertoires in COVID-19. Profiling relied on immunoSEQ multiplex PCR, and the TCRdb table lists in-frame clones only, not all of them. The table includes 250,000 to 350,000 clones, around 89% detected once. Source material: PBMCs or T cells enriched from blood (not recorded which). Every receptor here comes from a woman younger than 30 who had recovered from COVID-19.

V usage is TRBV5-1 and J usage is TRBJ2-1, with no clear D. The CDR3 runs 13 residues. Germline V gene lookup returns CDR1 SGHRS and CDR2 YFSETQ. The germline V and J ends were trimmed by 0 bases and 6 bases, with 7 bases remaining between them. The CDR3 DNA sequence: TGCGCCAGCAGCTTGGGAGGAGTCAATGAGCAGTTCTTC. Encoded protein: CASSLGGVNEQFF. Combining the CDR3 with reference TRBV5-1 and TRBJ2-1 gives the whole variable domain KAGVTQTPRYLIKTRGQQVTLSCSPISGHRSVSWYQQTPGQGLQFLFEYFSETQRNKGNFPGRFSGRQFSNSRSEMNVSTLELGDSALYLCASSLGGVNEQFFGPGTRLTVL.

The chain is built from TRBV5-1 and TRBJ1-1; tentatively, D is TRBD1 (5 bases). The germline CDR1 and CDR2 sequences are SGHRS and YFSETQ. Trimming left V 6 bases short and J 1 base short, with 10 bases between. This CDR3 is built from 13 residues. The CDR3 bases are TGCGCCAGCACCCCGGGGGGGAACACTGAAGCTTTCTTT. Amino acids: CASTPGGNTEAFF.

The V and J genes are TRBV18 and TRBJ2-3; TRBD1 agrees at 10 bases. Trimming removed 2 bases from V and 0 bases from J; junction bases left unmatched: 5. The CDR3 is 17 residues long. Germline V CDR1 and CDR2: KGHSH, LQKENI. The DNA for the CDR3 is TGTGCCAGCTCACCATCGAGGGGACAGGGGAGCACAGATACGCAGTATTTT. It yields the protein CASSPSRGQGSTDTQYF.

A single count supports this clone. V and J are TRBV6-2 or TRBV6-3 and TRBJ1-3; a weak D match, TRBD1 (5 bases). The CDR3 consists of 14 residues. Looked up from germline, CDR1 is MNHEY and CDR2 is SVGEGT. Trimming pared 4 bases from V and 3 bases from J, leaving 10 bases between. CDR3 sequence (DNA): TGTGCCAGCAGTTTCCAGGGAAGTGGAAACACCATATATTTT. Its protein product is CASSFQGSGNTIYF.

The genes are TRBV9 and TRBJ2-5, with a weak D call TRBD2 (6 bases). Trimming cost V 3 bases and J 2 bases, with 23 bases left between them. The germline V gene encodes CDR1 SGDLS and CDR2 YYNGEE. This CDR3 spans 18 amino acids. CDR3 protein: CASSARGLGTGPQETQYF. The CDR3 DNA reads TGTGCCAGCAGCGCGCGGGGCCTAGGAACGGGACCACAAGAGACCCAGTACTTC. The variable domain in full, completed from reference TRBV9 and TRBJ2-5, reads DSGVTQTPKHLITATGQRVTLRCSPRSGDLSVYWYQQSLDQGLQFLIQYYNGEERAKGNILERFSAQQFPDLHSELNLSSLELGDSALYFCASSARGLGTGPQETQYFGPGTRLLVL.

The chain couples TRBV4-2 to TRBJ1-3; D is undetermined. Trimming cost V 0 bases and J 0 bases, with 6 bases left between them. This CDR3 is built from 15 residues. Germline V gene sequence: CDR1 LGHNA, CDR2 YNFKEQ. CDR3 DNA sequence: TGTGCCAGCAGCCAAGAGCGGAACTCTGGAAACACCATATATTTT. It is translated as CASSQERNSGNTIYF.

The chain employs TRBV5-8 and TRBJ2-7; D not certain. V was pared by 3 bases and J by 6 bases, with 10 bases between. Per the germline V gene, CDR1 is SGHTS and CDR2 is YDEGEE. This CDR3 is 12 amino acids long. CDR3 nucleotide sequence: TGTGCCAGCAGCTCCGGTACCACCGAGCAGTACTTC. Translating gives CASSSGTTEQYF.

Only one count was recorded for this clone. The rearrangement links TRBV5-4 to TRBJ2-5; 11 bases line up with TRBD2. J gave up 1 base and V 5 bases, and 4 bases lay outside the gene matches. The CDR3 runs to 15 residues. Germline loops: CDR1 SGHNT, CDR2 YYREEE (reference sequence). The CDR3 region has the DNA TGTGCCAGCAGAATAGCGGGGGGGCGCCAAGAGACCCAGTACTTC. Translation: CASRIAGGRQETQYF.

This clone was observed a few times. The chain carries TRBV20-1 and TRBJ1-5; 7 positions match TRBD1. With V trimmed by 3 bases and J by 6 bases, 8 bases remained unmatched. The germline gives CDR1 DFQATT, CDR2 SNEGSKA (reference sequence). CDR3 size: 14 residues. The CDR3 nucleotides read TGCAGTGCTAGTGCAGGGGGGTCCGGTCAGCCCCAGCATTTT. Residues: CSASAGGSGQPQHF.

This chain uses TRBV15 with TRBJ1-2; unclear D gene. Germline V gene data show CDR1 as LNHNV and CDR2 as YYDKDF (reference sequence). The CDR3 is 16 amino acids. V lost 1 base to trimming and J lost 0 bases, with 12 bases between them. CDR3 amino acids: CATSRALRRSNYGYTF. CDR3 coding DNA: TGTGCCACCAGCAGAGCCCTGCGAAGATCTAACTATGGCTACACCTTC.

This chain uses TRBV11-3 with TRBJ1-3; 9 bases match TRBD1. The V segment lost 8 bases and the J segment 8 bases; nucleotides outside the gene matches: 10. CDR3 length: 14 amino acids. CDR1 is SGHNT and CDR2 is YENEEA in the germline V gene. The CDR3 reads CASGRDREYHTIYF. CDR3 nucleotide sequence: TGTGCCAGCGGCCGGGACAGGGAGTATCACACCATATATTTT.